This T cell receptor beta chain was retrieved from a study of control samples from healthy donors and cancer patients. CDR3 length equals 12 residues. CDR1 is LGHDT, CDR2 YNNKEL, per germline (reference sequence). Trimming removed 0 bases at V and 5 bases at J, with 4 bases between. Data came from immunoSEQ multiplex PCR; TCRdb stores just in-frame clones and leaves some out. The repertoire holds 150,000 to 200,000 clones, with around 94% as singletons. This sequence was found in a woman aged 18-29 years in good health. Specimen: blood. J is TRBJ2-5 and V is TRBV3-1 (or the pseudogene TRBV3-2), with D unresolved. CDR3 sequence reads: CASSQDQETQYF. DNA for the CDR3: TGTGCCAGCAGCCAAGATCAGGAGACCCAGTACTTC.